These T cell receptor beta chains were read from a single sample in a study of cytomegalovirus exposure and HLA in healthy donors. Data came from immunoSEQ multiplex PCR; TCRdb stores just in-frame clones and leaves some out. The sample carries approximately 170,000 clones, over 75% recorded once. The sequenced material came from PBMCs. The receptors were sampled from a male donor in good health and CMV-seronegative. CDR3s include the opening cysteine and the closing phenylalanine or tryptophan. The order of the fields is V gene, D gene, clone size, J gene, CDR3 DNA, CDR3 protein. The D gene is left open where the match is weak. Rows may omit the clone size; those that give it use once, few, many or a size class.

TRBV19	TRBD2	.	TRBJ2-3	TGTGCCAGTAGTATCGGAGGCGGGGGGCATCCAGATACGCAGTATTTT	CASSIGGGGHPDTQYF
TRBV7-9	TRBD1	.	TRBJ1-1	TGTGCCAGCAGCCCAGGGACAGGGGGAGGAAACACTGAAGCTTTCTTT	CASSPGTGGGNTEAFF
TRBV18	.	once	TRBJ2-7	TGTGCCAGCTCACCAGAGGCGACAACACTAGGCTACGAGCAGTACTTC	CASSPEATTLGYEQYF
TRBV6-5	.	few	TRBJ1-2	TGTGCCAGCAGGCGGGACGCGGGCTACACCTTC	CASRRDAGYTF
TRBV4-3	TRBD2	.	TRBJ2-1	TGCGCCAGCAGCCAAGGAGCGGGGGGCCCCTACAATGAGCAGTTCTTC	CASSQGAGGPYNEQFF
TRBV7-2	.	.	TRBJ1-3	TGTGCCAGCAGACCCTCCGGGGTATTGACTGGAAACACCATATATTTT	CASRPSGVLTGNTIYF
TRBV7-8	.	.	TRBJ2-1	TGTGCCAGCAGGGGCCACAATGAGCAGTTCTTC	CASRGHNEQFF
TRBV7-8	.	.	TRBJ1-1	TGTGCCAGCAACAAACAGGGAGGGCCGAATACTGAAGCTTTCTTT	CASNKQGGPNTEAFF
TRBV5-4	.	.	TRBJ2-5	TGTGCCAGCAGCCCAAACAGGGTGGCAAAGACCCAGTACTTC	CASSPNRVAKTQYF
TRBV15	TRBD2	.	TRBJ2-2	TGTGCCACCAGCAGAGCCTACACTAGCGGGGGCTTCACCGGGGAGCTGTTTTTT	CATSRAYTSGGFTGELFF
TRBV2	.	.	TRBJ2-2	TGTGCCAGCAGGGAAAGAGAGGACAGACCGAACACCGGGGAGCTGTTTTTT	CASREREDRPNTGELFF
TRBV27	TRBD2	.	TRBJ2-7	TGTGCCAGCAGTTTACGGGGGGGCGGGTCCGAGCAGTACTTC	CASSLRGGGSEQYF
TRBV6-1	TRBD2	once	TRBJ2-3	TGTGCCAGCAGCGAGCGGGGGAGCACAGATACGCAGTATTTT	CASSERGSTDTQYF
TRBV28	TRBD1	.	TRBJ1-5	TGTGCCAGCAGTTTAACGCAGGGGGCAAGGGGCAATCAGCCCCAGCATTTT	CASSLTQGARGNQPQHF
TRBV6-1	.	once	TRBJ1-2	TGTGCCAGCAGTGAGGTTGTGGGCCAGTTTCCTAACTATGGCTACACCTTC	CASSEVVGQFPNYGYTF
TRBV5-1	.	.	TRBJ1-5	TGCGCCAGCAGCCCGGATGTCAGCAAAAGCGGTCAGCCCCAGCATTTT	CASSPDVSKSGQPQHF
TRBV2	.	.	TRBJ2-1	TGTGCCAGCAGTGACCGTGTTCTTGAGCAGTTCTTC	CASSDRVLEQFF
TRBV7-9	TRBD2	.	TRBJ2-5	TGTGCCAGCAGCCCGAGTGACTTGAGCGGGGGAACCCAAGAGACCCAGTACTTC	CASSPSDLSGGTQETQYF
TRBV5-4	.	few	TRBJ1-2	TGTGCCAGCAGCCCCGGGGGACCGACACAGAGCTATGGCTACACCTTC	CASSPGGPTQSYGYTF
TRBV29-1	.	.	TRBJ1-1	TGCAGCGGGGGAGGGATGAACACTGAAGCTTTCTTT	CSGGGMNTEAFF
TRBV5-1	TRBD2	.	TRBJ2-5	TGCGCCAGCAGCTTCCGACCCGCCAGCGGGGGGCCCCAAGAGACCCAGTACTTC	CASSFRPASGGPQETQYF
TRBV5-6	.	.	TRBJ1-1	TGTGCCAGCAGCACCACAGGGAGCACTGAAGCTTTCTTT	CASSTTGSTEAFF
TRBV19	.	.	TRBJ1-5	TGTGCCAGTAGCCAACAGGGTCGTCAGCCCCAGCATTTT	CASSQQGRQPQHF
TRBV11-2	TRBD2	.	TRBJ2-1	TGTGCCAGCAGCTGGCGGGGGAACTACAATGAGCAGTTCTTC	CASSWRGNYNEQFF
TRBV5-1	TRBD2	.	TRBJ2-2	TGCGCCAGCAGCTTGGCCTTGACTAGCGGAACCGGGGAGCTGTTTTTT	CASSLALTSGTGELFF
TRBV29-1	.	once	TRBJ2-7	TGCAGCGTTGAAGATTTCGGGACACCTTCCTACGAGCAGTACTTC	CSVEDFGTPSYEQYF
TRBV6-1	.	.	TRBJ2-7	TGTGCCAGCAGCCGAGAGGGGGCCTACGAGCAGTACTTC	CASSREGAYEQYF
TRBV7-8	TRBD2	.	TRBJ2-3	TGTGCCAGCAGCCGACTAGCGGGGGGGCCAGATACGCAGTATTTT	CASSRLAGGPDTQYF
TRBV4-3	TRBD1	.	TRBJ1-2	TGCGCCAGCAGCCAAGCAGGACAGGGGGCTTATGGCTACACCTTC	CASSQAGQGAYGYTF
TRBV6-1	.	few	TRBJ2-1	TGTGCCAGCAGTCCCCTCAATGAGCAGTTCTTC	CASSPLNEQFF
TRBV4-3	.	few	TRBJ1-1	TGCGCCAGCAGCCAAGACAGGGTAAGGACTGAAGCTTTCTTT	CASSQDRVRTEAFF
TRBV5-1	.	.	TRBJ2-7	TGCGCCAGCAGCGGAAGGGGCGAGCAGTACTTC	CASSGRGEQYF
TRBV29-1	.	.	TRBJ1-1	TGCAGCGTCGTGTCGGGTAGGGAAGCTTTCTTT	CSVVSGREAFF
TRBV7-9	.	.	TRBJ2-1	TGTGCCAGCAGCCCCCCAGGCAGACCAGACAATGAGCAGTTCTTC	CASSPPGRPDNEQFF
TRBV27	.	.	TRBJ1-5	TGTGCCAGCAGTTCCACCAGGGGTTGGAGTCAGCCCCAGCATTTT	CASSSTRGWSQPQHF
TRBV10-3	TRBD2	few	TRBJ2-7	TGTGCCATGGGGGGGGACGGAAGCTCCTACGAGCAGTACTTC	CAMGGDGSSYEQYF
TRBV7-9	.	.	TRBJ1-2	TGTGCCAGCAGCTTAAGCACAGAATTCAACTATGGCTACACCTTC	CASSLSTEFNYGYTF
TRBV5-4	.	.	TRBJ2-3	TGTGCCAGCAGCTTGAGGGGAACCGATACGCAGTATTTT	CASSLRGTDTQYF
TRBV29-1	.	.	TRBJ2-3	TGCAGCGTTTCCGTCCGGCAGGGCACAGATACGCAGTATTTT	CSVSVRQGTDTQYF
TRBV5-4	.	.	TRBJ2-3	TGTGCCAGCAGCTTGGAGGCAGCAAGGGGAAATACGCAGTATTTT	CASSLEAARGNTQYF
TRBV2	.	.	TRBJ2-5	TGTGCCAGCAGACTAGAGGTGTTAGGTGGGACCCAGTACTTC	CASRLEVLGGTQYF
TRBV10-3	.	.	TRBJ2-7	TGTGCCATCAGTGACCCCGACAGACCCCAGTACTTC	CAISDPDRPQYF
TRBV19	TRBD1	.	TRBJ1-5	TGTGCCAGTAGTCGGATGCCCCCTCAGACAGGGAATCAGCCCCAGCATTTT	CASSRMPPQTGNQPQHF
TRBV7-9	.	few	TRBJ2-1	TGTGCCAGCAGCTTTGACGGGAGCTCCTACAATGAGCAGTTCTTC	CASSFDGSSYNEQFF
TRBV15	TRBD2	.	TRBJ2-2	TGTGCCACCAGCAGAGGCCTAGAGCGGGGATCCACCGGGGAGCTGTTTTTT	CATSRGLERGSTGELFF
TRBV7-9	.	few	TRBJ1-1	TGTGCCAGCAGCCCTACAGGGCACACTGAAGCTTTCTTT	CASSPTGHTEAFF
TRBV30	.	.	TRBJ2-1	TGTGCCTGGAGTGGCGGGCACAATGAGCAGTTCTTC	CAWSGGHNEQFF
TRBV18	.	few	TRBJ1-2	TGTGCCAGCTCACCGGGGGCGAACTATGGCTACACCTTC	CASSPGANYGYTF
TRBV6-5	TRBD2	.	TRBJ2-7	TGTGCCAGCAGCCCGGGGGGGAACTACGAGCAGTACTTC	CASSPGGNYEQYF
TRBV28	TRBD1	.	TRBJ1-5	TGTGCCAGCAGTCATGACAGGGGGCGAGGTCAGCCCCAGCATTTT	CASSHDRGRGQPQHF
TRBV7-2	TRBD2	.	TRBJ2-2	TGTGCCAGCAGTCTGACTAGCGGGGGCCCTAACACCGGGGAGCTGTTTTTT	CASSLTSGGPNTGELFF
TRBV18	.	few	TRBJ1-1	TGTGCCAGCTCACCGCAGGGGAACACTGAAGCTTTCTTT	CASSPQGNTEAFF
TRBV9	TRBD1	once	TRBJ1-2	TGTGCCAGCAAGGGGGGACAGGCGAACTATGGCTACACCTTC	CASKGGQANYGYTF
TRBV29-1	.	few	TRBJ1-1	TGCAGCGTTGACCTAGGGGGCACTGAAGCTTTCTTT	CSVDLGGTEAFF
TRBV29-1	TRBD1	.	TRBJ1-1	TGCAGCGTTGAGGGCAGGGGGCTGGCAACTGAAGCTTTCTTT	CSVEGRGLATEAFF
TRBV2	TRBD1	.	TRBJ2-5	TGTGCCAGCAGTGCGCAGGGGGTAGGGACCCAGTACTTC	CASSAQGVGTQYF
TRBV5-1	TRBD1	few	TRBJ2-3	TGCGCCAGCAGCCCGCCGGGACAGGGCCCGGATACGCAGTATTTT	CASSPPGQGPDTQYF
TRBV19	.	.	TRBJ1-5	TGTGCCAGTAGTATAAAGGGGCGGAGAGGCAATCAGCCCCAGCATTTT	CASSIKGRRGNQPQHF